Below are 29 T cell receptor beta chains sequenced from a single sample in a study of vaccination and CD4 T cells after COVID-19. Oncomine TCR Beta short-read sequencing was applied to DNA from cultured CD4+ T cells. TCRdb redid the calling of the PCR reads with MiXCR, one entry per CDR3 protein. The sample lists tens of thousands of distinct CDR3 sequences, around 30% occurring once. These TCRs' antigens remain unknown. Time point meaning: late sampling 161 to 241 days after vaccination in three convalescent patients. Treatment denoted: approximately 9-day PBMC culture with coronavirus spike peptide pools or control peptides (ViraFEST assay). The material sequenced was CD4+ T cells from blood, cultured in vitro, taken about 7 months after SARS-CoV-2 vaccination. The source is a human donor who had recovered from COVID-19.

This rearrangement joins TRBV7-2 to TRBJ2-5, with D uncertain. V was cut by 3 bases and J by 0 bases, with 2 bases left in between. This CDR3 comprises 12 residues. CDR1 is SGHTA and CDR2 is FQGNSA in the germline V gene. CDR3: CASSLYQETQYF. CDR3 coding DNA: TGTGCCAGCAGCTTGTACCAAGAGACCCAGTACTTC.

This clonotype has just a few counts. CDR3 bases: TGCAGTGCTAGCGGGGACAGGGGAGGACTGAACACTGAAGCTTTCTTT. Protein product: CSASGDRGGLNTEAFF. This chain links TRBV20-1 with TRBJ1-1; TRBD1 matches 10 bases. This CDR3 is 16 amino acids long. Unmatched junction bases numbered 7, after V lost 3 bases and J lost 0 bases. Germline V gives CDR1 DFQATT, CDR2 SNEGSKA (reference sequence).

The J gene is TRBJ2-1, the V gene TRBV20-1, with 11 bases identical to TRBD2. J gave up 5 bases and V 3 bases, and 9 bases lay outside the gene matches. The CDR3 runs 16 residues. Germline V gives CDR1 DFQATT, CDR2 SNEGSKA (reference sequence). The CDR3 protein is CSASSTSGSVDNEQFF. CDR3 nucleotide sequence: TGCAGTGCTAGCTCAACTAGCGGGAGCGTCGACAATGAGCAGTTCTTC.

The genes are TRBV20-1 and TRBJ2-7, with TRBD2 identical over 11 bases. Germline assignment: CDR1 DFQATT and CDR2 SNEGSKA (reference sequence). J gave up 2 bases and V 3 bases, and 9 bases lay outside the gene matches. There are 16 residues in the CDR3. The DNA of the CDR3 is TGCAGTGCTAGCCTACCCGGGACTAGCGGAACCTACGAGCAGTACTTC. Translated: CSASLPGTSGTYEQYF.

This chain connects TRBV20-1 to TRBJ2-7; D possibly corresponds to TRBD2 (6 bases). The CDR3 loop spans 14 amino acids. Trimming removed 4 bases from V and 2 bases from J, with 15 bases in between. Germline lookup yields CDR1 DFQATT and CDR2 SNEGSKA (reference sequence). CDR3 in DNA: TGCAGTGCTAATCCCTTAGGGGAGGCCTACGAGCAGTACTTC. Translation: CSANPLGEAYEQYF.

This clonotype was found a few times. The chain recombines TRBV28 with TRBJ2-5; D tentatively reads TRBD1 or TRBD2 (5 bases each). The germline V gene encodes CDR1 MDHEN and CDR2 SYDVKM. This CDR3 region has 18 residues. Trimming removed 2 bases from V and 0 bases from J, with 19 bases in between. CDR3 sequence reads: CASSLRFRRGDHQETQYF. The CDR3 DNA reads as TGTGCCAGCAGTTTACGGTTTAGGAGAGGGGACCACCAAGAGACCCAGTACTTC.

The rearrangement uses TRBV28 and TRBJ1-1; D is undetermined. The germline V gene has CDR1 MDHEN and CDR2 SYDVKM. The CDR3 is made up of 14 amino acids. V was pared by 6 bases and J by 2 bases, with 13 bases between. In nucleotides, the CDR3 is TGTGCCAGCAGCAAAATTCGGGTTAACACTGAAGCTTTCTTT. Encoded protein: CASSKIRVNTEAFF. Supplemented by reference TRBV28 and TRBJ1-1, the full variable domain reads DVKVTQSSRYLVKRTGEKVFLECVQDMDHENMFWYRQDPGLGLRLIYFSYDVKMKEKGDIPEGYSVSREKKERFSLILESASTNQTSMYLCASSKIRVNTEAFFGQGTRLTVV.

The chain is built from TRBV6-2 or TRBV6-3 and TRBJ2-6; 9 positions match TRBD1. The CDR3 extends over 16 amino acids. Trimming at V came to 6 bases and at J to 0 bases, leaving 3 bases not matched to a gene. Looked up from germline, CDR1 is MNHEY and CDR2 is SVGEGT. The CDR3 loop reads CASRGTGTSGANVLTF. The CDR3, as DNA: TGTGCCAGCAGAGGGACAGGGACCTCTGGGGCCAACGTCCTGACTTTC.

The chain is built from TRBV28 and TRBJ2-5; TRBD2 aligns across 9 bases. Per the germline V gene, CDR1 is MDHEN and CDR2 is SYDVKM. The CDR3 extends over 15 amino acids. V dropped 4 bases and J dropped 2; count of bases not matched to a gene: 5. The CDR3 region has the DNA TGTGCCAGCAGTTCGCTAGCGGGGAGACAAGAGACCCAGTACTTC. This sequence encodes CASSSLAGRQETQYF.

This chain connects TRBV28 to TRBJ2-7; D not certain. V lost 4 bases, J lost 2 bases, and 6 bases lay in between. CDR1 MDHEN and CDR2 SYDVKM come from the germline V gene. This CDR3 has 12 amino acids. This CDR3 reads CASSSKPYEQYF. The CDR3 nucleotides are TGTGCCAGCAGTTCCAAACCCTACGAGCAGTACTTC. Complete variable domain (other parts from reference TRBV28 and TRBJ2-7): DVKVTQSSRYLVKRTGEKVFLECVQDMDHENMFWYRQDPGLGLRLIYFSYDVKMKEKGDIPEGYSVSREKKERFSLILESASTNQTSMYLCASSSKPYEQYFGPGTRLTVT.

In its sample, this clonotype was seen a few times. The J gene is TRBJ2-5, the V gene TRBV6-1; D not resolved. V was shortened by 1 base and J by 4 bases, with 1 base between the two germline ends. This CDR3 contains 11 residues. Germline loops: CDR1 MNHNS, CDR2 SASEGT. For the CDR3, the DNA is TGTGCCAGCAGTGAAGGAGAGACCCAGTACTTC. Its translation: CASSEGETQYF.

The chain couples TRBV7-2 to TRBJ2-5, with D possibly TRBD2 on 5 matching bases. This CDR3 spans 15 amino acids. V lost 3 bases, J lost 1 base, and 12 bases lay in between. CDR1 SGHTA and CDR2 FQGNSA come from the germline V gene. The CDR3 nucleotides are TGTGCCAGCAGCTTTAGCTCCCGGGGCCAAGAGACCCAGTACTTC. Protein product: CASSFSSRGQETQYF.

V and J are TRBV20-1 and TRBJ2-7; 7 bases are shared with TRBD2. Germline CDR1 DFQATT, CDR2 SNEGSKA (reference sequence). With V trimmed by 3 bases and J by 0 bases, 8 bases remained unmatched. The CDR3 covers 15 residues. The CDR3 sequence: CSARGGREPSYEQYF. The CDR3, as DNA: TGCAGTGCTAGGGGAGGGCGGGAGCCCTCCTACGAGCAGTACTTC.

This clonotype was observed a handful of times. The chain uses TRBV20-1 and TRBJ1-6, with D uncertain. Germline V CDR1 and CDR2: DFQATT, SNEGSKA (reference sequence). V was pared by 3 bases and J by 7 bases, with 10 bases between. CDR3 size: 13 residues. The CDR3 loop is CSARDTANSPLHF. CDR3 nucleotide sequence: TGCAGTGCTAGGGATACAGCAAATTCACCCCTCCACTTT.

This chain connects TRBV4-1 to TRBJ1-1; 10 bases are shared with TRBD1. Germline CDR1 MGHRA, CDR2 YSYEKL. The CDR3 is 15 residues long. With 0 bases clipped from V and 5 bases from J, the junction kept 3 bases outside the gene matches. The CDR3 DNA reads TGCGCCAGCAGCCAAGAGGGACAGGGGAGGACTGAAGCTTTCTTT. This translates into CASSQEGQGRTEAFF.

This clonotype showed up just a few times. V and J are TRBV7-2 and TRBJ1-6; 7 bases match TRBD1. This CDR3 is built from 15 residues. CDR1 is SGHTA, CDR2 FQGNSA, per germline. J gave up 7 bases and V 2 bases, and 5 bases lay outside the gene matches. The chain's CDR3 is CASSLRQGGNSPLHF. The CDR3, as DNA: TGTGCCAGCAGCTTACGACAGGGAGGAAATTCACCCCTCCACTTT.

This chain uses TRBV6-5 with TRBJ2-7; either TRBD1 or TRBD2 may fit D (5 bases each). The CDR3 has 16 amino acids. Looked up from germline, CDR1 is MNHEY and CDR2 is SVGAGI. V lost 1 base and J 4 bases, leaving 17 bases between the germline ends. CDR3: CASSYYGTASSYEQYF. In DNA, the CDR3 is TGTGCCAGCAGTTACTACGGGACCGCAAGCTCTTACGAGCAGTACTTC.

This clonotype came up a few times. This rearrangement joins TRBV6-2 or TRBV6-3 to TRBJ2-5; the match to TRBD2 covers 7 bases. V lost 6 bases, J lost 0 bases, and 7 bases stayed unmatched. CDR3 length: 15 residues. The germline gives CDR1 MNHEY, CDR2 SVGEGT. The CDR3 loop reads CASRGPGGYQETQYF. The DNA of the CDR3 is TGTGCCAGCAGGGGCCCCGGGGGGTACCAAGAGACCCAGTACTTC.

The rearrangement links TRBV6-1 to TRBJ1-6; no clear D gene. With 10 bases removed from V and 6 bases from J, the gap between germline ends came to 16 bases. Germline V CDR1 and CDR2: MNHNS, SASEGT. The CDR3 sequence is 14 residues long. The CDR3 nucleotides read TGTGCCACCGCTAGTCGAGACCTTAATTCACCCCTCCACTTT. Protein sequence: CATASRDLNSPLHF.

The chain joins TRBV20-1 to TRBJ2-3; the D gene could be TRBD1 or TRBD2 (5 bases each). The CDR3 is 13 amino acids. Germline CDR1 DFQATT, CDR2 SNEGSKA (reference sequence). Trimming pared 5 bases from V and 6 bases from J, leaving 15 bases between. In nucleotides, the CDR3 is TGCAGTGCTGGAGGAACAGGCTACGATACGCAGTATTTT. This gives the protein CSAGGTGYDTQYF.

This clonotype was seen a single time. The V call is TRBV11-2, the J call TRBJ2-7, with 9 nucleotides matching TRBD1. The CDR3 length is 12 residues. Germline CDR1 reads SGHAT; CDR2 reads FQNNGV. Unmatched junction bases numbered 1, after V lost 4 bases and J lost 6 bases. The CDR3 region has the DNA TGTGCCAGCAGCTCGGACAGGGGCGAGCAGTACTTC. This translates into CASSSDRGEQYF.

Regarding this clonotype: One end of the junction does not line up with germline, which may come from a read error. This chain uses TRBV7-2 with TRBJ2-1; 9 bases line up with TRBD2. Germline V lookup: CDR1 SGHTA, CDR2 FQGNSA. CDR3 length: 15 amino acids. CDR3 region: CASSPGLAVGSEQFF. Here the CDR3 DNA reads TGCGCCAGCAGCCCGGGACTAGCAGTAGGTAGTGAGCAGTTCTTC.

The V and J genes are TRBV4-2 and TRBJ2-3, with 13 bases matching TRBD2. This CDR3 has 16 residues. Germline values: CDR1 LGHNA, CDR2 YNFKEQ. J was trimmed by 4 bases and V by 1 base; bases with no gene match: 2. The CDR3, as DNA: TGTGCCAGCAGCCAAGGGACTAGCGGGAGCGCAGATACGCAGTATTTT. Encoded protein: CASSQGTSGSADTQYF.

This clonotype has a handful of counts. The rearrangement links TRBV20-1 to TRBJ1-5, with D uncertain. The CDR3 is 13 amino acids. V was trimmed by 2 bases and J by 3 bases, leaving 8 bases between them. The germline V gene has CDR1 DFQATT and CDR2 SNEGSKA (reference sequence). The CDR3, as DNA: TGCAGTGCTAGATCCAGCATCAATCAGCCCCAGCATTTT. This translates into CSARSSINQPQHF.

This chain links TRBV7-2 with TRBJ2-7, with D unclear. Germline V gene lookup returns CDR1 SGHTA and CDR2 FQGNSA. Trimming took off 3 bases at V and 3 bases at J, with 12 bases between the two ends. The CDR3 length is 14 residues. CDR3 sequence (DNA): TGTGCCAGCAGCTTTTTTGCCGAAAGCTACGAGCAGTACTTC. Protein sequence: CASSFFAESYEQYF.

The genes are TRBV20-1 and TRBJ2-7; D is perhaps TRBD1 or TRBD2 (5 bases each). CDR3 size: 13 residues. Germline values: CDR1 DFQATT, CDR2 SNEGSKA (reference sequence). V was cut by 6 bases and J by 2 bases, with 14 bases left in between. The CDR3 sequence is CSALRDVTYEQYF. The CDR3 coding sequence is TGCAGTGCCTTACGGGACGTAACCTACGAGCAGTACTTC.

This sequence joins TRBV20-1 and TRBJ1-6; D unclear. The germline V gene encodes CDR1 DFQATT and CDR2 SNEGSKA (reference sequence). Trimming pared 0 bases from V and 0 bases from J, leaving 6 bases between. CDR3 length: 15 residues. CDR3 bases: TGCAGTGCTAGAGAGGCAAGCTCCTATAATTCACCCCTCCACTTT. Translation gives CSAREASSYNSPLHF.

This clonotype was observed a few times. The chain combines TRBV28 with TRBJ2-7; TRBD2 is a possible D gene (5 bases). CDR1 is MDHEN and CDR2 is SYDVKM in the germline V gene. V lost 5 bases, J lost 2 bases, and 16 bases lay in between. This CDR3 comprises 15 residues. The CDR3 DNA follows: TGTGCCAGCAGTGGAGGCGGCAGCATCCCCTACGAGCAGTACTTC. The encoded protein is CASSGGGSIPYEQYF.

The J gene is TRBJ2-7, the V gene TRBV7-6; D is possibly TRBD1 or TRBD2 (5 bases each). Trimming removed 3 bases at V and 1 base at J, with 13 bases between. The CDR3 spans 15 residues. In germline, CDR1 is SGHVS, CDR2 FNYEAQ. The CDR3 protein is CASSFSLGESYEQYF. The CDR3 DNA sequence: TGTGCCAGCAGCTTCTCCCTGGGGGAGTCCTACGAGCAGTACTTC. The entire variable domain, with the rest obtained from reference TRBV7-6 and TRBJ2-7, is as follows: GAGVSQSPRYKVTKRGQDVALRCDPISGHVSLYWYRQALGQGPEFLTYFNYEAQQDKSGLPNDRFSAERPEGSISTLTIQRTEQRDSAMYRCASSFSLGESYEQYFGPGTRLTVT.